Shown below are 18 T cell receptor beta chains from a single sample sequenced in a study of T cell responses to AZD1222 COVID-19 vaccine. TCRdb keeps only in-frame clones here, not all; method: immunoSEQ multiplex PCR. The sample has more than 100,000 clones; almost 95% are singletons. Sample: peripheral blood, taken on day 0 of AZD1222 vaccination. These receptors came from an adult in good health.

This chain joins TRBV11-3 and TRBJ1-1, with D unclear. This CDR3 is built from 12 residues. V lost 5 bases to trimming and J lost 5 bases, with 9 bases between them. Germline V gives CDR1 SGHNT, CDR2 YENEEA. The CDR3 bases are TGTGCCAGCAGCCGTTATGAGACTGAAGCTTTCTTT. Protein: CASSRYETEAFF.

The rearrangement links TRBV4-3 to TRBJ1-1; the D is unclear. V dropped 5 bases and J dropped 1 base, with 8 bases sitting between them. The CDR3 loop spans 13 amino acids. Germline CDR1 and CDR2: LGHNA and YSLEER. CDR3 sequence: CASSADKNTEAFF. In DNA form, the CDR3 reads TGCGCCAGCAGCGCCGACAAGAACACTGAAGCTTTCTTT.

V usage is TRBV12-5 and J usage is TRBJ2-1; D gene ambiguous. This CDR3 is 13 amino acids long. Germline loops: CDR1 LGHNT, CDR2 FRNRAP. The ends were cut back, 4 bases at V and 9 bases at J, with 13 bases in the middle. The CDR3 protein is CASGWGRRSEQFF. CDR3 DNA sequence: TGTGCTAGTGGTTGGGGTCGCCGGAGTGAGCAGTTCTTC. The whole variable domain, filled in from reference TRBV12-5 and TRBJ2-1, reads DARVTQTPRHKVTEMGQEVTMRCQPILGHNTVFWYRQTMMQGLELLAYFRNRAPLDDSGMPKDRFSAEMPDATLATLKIQPSEPRDSAVYFCASGWGRRSEQFFGPGTRLTVL.

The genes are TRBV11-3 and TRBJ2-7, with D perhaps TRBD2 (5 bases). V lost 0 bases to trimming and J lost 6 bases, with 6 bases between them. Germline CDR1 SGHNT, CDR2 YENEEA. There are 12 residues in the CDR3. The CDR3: CASSLDRGEQYF. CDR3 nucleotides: TGTGCCAGCAGCTTAGACCGGGGCGAGCAGTACTTC.

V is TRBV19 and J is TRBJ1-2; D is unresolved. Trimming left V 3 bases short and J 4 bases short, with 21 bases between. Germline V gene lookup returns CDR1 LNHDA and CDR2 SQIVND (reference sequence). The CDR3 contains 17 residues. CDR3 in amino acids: CASSIRPGPRTRYGYTF. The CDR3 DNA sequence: TGTGCCAGTAGTATCCGTCCCGGGCCTCGGACGCGCTATGGCTACACCTTC.

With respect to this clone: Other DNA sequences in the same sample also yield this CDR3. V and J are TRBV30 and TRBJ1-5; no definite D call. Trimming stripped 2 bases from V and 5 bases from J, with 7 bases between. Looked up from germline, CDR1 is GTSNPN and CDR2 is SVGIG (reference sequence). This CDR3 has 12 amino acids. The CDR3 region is CAWSRIDQPQHF. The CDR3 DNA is TGTGCCTGGAGTCGCATAGATCAGCCCCAGCATTTT.

DNA for the CDR3: TGTGCCAGCAGGCCTTCTCCGGGGTTTGGGGGCTACACCTTC. Its protein is CASRPSPGFGGYTF. The J gene is TRBJ1-2, the V gene TRBV28; no clear D gene. V was trimmed by 6 bases and J by 8 bases, leaving 19 bases between them. CDR1 is MDHEN, CDR2 SYDVKM, per germline. This CDR3 spans 14 amino acids.

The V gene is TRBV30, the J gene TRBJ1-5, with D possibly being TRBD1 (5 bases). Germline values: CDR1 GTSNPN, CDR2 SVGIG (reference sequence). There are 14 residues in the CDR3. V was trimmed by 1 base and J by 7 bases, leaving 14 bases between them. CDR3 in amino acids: CAWSGTLGEQPQHF. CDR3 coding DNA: TGTGCCTGGAGTGGGACTTTAGGGGAACAGCCCCAGCATTTT.

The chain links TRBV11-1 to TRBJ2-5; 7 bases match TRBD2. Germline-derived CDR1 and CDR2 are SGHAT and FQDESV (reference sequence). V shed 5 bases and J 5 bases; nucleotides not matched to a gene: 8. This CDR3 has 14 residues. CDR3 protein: CASSHWAGEETQYF. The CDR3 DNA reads TGTGCCAGCAGCCATTGGGCGGGAGAGGAGACCCAGTACTTC.

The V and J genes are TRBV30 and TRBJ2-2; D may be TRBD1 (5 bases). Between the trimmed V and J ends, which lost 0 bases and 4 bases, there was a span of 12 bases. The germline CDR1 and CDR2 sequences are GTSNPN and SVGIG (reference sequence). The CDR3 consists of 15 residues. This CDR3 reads CAWSVIGRGTGELFF. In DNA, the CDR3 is TGTGCCTGGAGTGTAATCGGTAGGGGCACCGGGGAGCTGTTTTTT.

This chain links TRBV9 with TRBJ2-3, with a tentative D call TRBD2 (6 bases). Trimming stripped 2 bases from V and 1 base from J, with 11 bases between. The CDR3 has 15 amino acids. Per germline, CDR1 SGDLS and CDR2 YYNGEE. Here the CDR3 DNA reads TGTGCCAGCAGCGTTGCTGCGGGACGCACAGATACGCAGTATTTT. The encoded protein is CASSVAAGRTDTQYF.

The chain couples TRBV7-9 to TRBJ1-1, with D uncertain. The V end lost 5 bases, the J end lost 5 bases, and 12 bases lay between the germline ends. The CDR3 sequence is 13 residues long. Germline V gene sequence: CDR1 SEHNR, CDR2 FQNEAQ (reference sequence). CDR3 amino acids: CASSLRTRTEAFF. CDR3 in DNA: TGTGCCAGCAGCCTTCGGACCCGGACTGAAGCTTTCTTT.

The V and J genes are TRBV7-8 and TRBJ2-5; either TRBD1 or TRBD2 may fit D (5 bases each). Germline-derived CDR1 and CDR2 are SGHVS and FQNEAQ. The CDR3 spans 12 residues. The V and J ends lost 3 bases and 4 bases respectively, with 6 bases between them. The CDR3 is CASSLGVETQYF. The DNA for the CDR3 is TGTGCCAGCAGCTTGGGGGTAGAGACCCAGTACTTC.

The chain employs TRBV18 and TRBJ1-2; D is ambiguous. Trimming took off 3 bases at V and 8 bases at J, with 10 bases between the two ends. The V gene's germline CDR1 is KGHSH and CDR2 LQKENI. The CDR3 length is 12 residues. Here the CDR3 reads CASSPPAAGYTF. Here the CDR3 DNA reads TGTGCCAGCTCACCTCCAGCGGCCGGCTACACCTTC. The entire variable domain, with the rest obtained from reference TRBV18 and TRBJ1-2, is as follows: NAGVMQNPRHLVRRRGQEARLRCSPMKGHSHVYWYRQLPEEGLKFMVYLQKENIIDESGMPKERFSAEFPKEGPSILRIQQVVRGDSAAYFCASSPPAAGYTFGSGTRLTVV.

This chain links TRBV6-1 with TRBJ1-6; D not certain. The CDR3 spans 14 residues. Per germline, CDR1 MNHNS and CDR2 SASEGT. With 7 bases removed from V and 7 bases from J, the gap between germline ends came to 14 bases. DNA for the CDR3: TGTGCCAGCACCACGCAGGTCCGAAATTCACCCCTCCACTTT. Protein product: CASTTQVRNSPLHF.

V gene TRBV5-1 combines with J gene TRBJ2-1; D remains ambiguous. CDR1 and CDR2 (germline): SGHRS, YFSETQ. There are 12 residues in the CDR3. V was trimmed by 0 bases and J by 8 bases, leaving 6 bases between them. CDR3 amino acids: CASSLATDEQFF. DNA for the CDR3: TGCGCCAGCAGCTTGGCCACCGATGAGCAGTTCTTC.

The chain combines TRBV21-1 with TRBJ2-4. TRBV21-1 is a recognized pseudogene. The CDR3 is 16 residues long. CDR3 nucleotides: TGTGCCAGCAGCCCACAGGGTGGGGGGACCAAAAACATTCAGTACTTC. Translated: CASSPQGGGTKNIQYF.

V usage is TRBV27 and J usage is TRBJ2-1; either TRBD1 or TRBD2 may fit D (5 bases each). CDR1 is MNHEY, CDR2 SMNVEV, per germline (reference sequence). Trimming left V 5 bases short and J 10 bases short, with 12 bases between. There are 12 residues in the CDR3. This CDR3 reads CASSLGWGEQFF. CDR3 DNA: TGTGCCAGCAGTCTCGGGTGGGGGGAGCAGTTCTTC.